This entry lists 5 T cell receptor beta chains sequenced from one sample in a study of T cells after yellow fever vaccination. TCRdb used MiXCR to reprocess the 5' RACE reads, holding one entry per CDR3 protein. Of 150,000 to 200,000 distinct CDR3 sequences listed, 11% are singletons. Sample: CD8+ T cells sorted from PBMCs, taken 15 days after the yellow fever booster vaccination. All receptors come from a man aged 18 to 35 who received the YFV17D yellow fever vaccine.

This clonotype showed up just a few times. V is TRBV9 and J is TRBJ2-2; D tentatively fits TRBD1 or TRBD2 (5 bases each). Germline V gene sequence: CDR1 SGDLS, CDR2 YYNGEE. V was cut by 0 bases and J by 11 bases, with 14 bases left in between. CDR3 length equals 14 residues. As DNA, the CDR3 is TGTGCCAGCAGCGTAGAGGGACGGGGCCCCGAGCTGTTTTTT. Protein product: CASSVEGRGPELFF.

This clonotype has more than one count but fewer than ten. The rearrangement links TRBV6-1 to TRBJ1-2, with TRBD1 identical over 7 bases. The CDR3 covers 15 residues. J gave up 0 bases and V 6 bases, and 7 bases lay outside the gene matches. Germline V gene sequence: CDR1 MNHNS, CDR2 SASEGT. The chain's CDR3 is CASRTGTAANYGYTF. CDR3 sequence (DNA): TGTGCCAGCAGAACCGGGACAGCAGCTAACTATGGCTACACCTTC.

The chain recombines TRBV20-1 with TRBJ2-1; 8 bases are shared with TRBD1. CDR3 length equals 12 residues. CDR1 and CDR2 from the germline V gene are DFQATT and SNEGSKA (reference sequence). The trim removed 6 bases at V and 10 bases at J, leaving 8 bases unmatched. The CDR3 region has the DNA TGCAGTGCCCTAGGACAGGGCGTCGAGCAGTTCTTC. This translates into CSALGQGVEQFF.

This clonotype was seen a handful of times. The V gene is TRBV9, the J gene TRBJ2-3; the match to TRBD2 covers 9 bases. Germline CDR1 SGDLS, CDR2 YYNGEE. The CDR3 loop spans 15 amino acids. Trimming took 2 bases from V and 1 from J; bases not matched to a gene: 2. The CDR3 DNA is TGTGCCAGCAGCGTCTTAGCGGGGGGCACAGATACGCAGTATTTT. It is translated as CASSVLAGGTDTQYF. The whole variable domain, filled in from reference TRBV9 and TRBJ2-3, reads DSGVTQTPKHLITATGQRVTLRCSPRSGDLSVYWYQQSLDQGLQFLIQYYNGEERAKGNILERFSAQQFPDLHSELNLSSLELGDSALYFCASSVLAGGTDTQYFGPGTRLTVL.

This chain links TRBV4-1 with TRBJ2-1; 9 bases are shared with TRBD1. Per germline, CDR1 MGHRA and CDR2 YSYEKL. After removal of 4 bases from V and 8 bases from J, the junction contained 3 bases not matched to a gene. CDR3 length: 13 amino acids. The CDR3 is CASSPDRGDEQFF. Here the CDR3 DNA reads TGCGCCAGCAGCCCGGACAGGGGAGATGAGCAGTTCTTC.